The 20 T cell receptor beta chains reported below all come from one sample, sequenced in a study of T cell repertoires in cytomegalovirus infection. One entry per CDR3 protein, called by TCRdb with MiXCR from the reads. The sample contains 380,000 or so distinct CDR3 sequences, approximately 30% of which appear only once. These receptors have no identified antigens. Sequenced here: cultured PBMCs, sampled from culture after CMV antigen stimulation. These receptors all stem from a human donor in good health (CMV status not recorded). Some clones in this sample may be carry-over from other donors' samples.

In its sample, this clonotype was seen a few times. The chain recombines TRBV4-3 with TRBJ1-1, with 8 bases identical to TRBD1. The germline V gene has CDR1 LGHNA and CDR2 YSLEER. CDR3 length: 15 residues. V shed 0 bases and J 7 bases; nucleotides not matched to a gene: 7. DNA of the CDR3: TGCGCCAGCAGCCAAGAGGGCAGGGGGCAGGGTGAAGCTTTCTTT. This gives the protein CASSQEGRGQGEAFF.

The rearrangement links TRBV6-5 to TRBJ2-7; no firm D call. V was clipped by 0 bases and J by 0 bases, with 12 bases between them. Germline assignment: CDR1 MNHEY and CDR2 SVGAGI. This CDR3 contains 16 residues. CDR3 nucleotides: TGTGCCAGCAGTTACTCGATTGCATTGAGCTCCTACGAGCAGTACTTC. It specifies CASSYSIALSSYEQYF.

This chain connects TRBV12-3 or TRBV12-4 to TRBJ2-1, with TRBD1 identical over 7 bases. With 4 bases clipped from V and 7 bases from J, the junction kept 4 bases outside the gene matches. CDR3 size: 13 residues. CDR3 nucleotide sequence: TGTGCCAGCAGTTCCGGGACAGCGAATGAGCAGTTCTTC. Amino acid sequence: CASSSGTANEQFF.

The rearrangement uses TRBV24-1 and TRBJ2-2; D may be TRBD2 (5 bases). The germline V and J ends were trimmed by 9 bases and 3 bases, with 7 bases remaining between them. The CDR3 extends over 12 amino acids. Looked up from germline, CDR1 is KGHDR and CDR2 is SFDVKD. CDR3 sequence (DNA): TGTGCCACCGACGGGGACACCGGGGAGCTGTTTTTT. Its protein product is CATDGDTGELFF.

This clonotype was counted only a few times. The rearrangement joins TRBV4-1 to TRBJ1-3; 7 bases fit TRBD1. V trimming: 3 bases; J trimming: 4 bases; junction bases outside the gene matches: 9. This CDR3 comprises 16 residues. Germline CDR1 MGHRA, CDR2 YSYEKL. CDR3 coding DNA: TGCGCCAGCAGCCATCCCGCAGGGGGATCAGGAAACACCATATATTTT. Its translation is CASSHPAGGSGNTIYF.

This clonotype was seen repeatedly, ten times or more. The chain recombines TRBV7-2 with TRBJ2-3; D remains unclear. The CDR3 extends over 11 amino acids. The germline V and J ends were trimmed by 4 bases and 6 bases, with 5 bases remaining between them. Germline V gene lookup returns CDR1 SGHTA and CDR2 FQGNSA. CDR3 DNA sequence: TGTGCCAGCAGCTCCCATGATACGCAGTATTTT. Its protein is CASSSHDTQYF.

This chain connects TRBV2 to TRBJ2-7; 10 nucleotides line up with TRBD2. Germline V CDR1 and CDR2: SNHLY, FYNNEI. The CDR3 loop spans 17 amino acids. V shed 0 bases and J 3 bases; nucleotides not matched to a gene: 8. The DNA of the CDR3 is TGTGCCAGCAGTGAAGCGCCACCACTAGCGGGATTCTACGAGCAGTACTTC. Translation gives CASSEAPPLAGFYEQYF.

CDR3: CASSQFAENYGYTF. DNA of the CDR3: TGCGCCAGCAGCCAATTTGCAGAAAACTATGGCTACACCTTC. The chain recombines TRBV4-1 with TRBJ1-2; D remains ambiguous. Trimming stripped 2 bases from V and 2 bases from J, with 9 bases between. The germline gives CDR1 MGHRA, CDR2 YSYEKL. CDR3 length: 14 residues.

The chain is built from TRBV5-1 and TRBJ2-1, with 13 bases fitting TRBD2. This CDR3 comprises 17 residues. The V gene's germline CDR1 is SGHRS and CDR2 YFSETQ. Trimming removed 5 bases from V and 1 base from J; junction bases left unmatched: 6. CDR3: CASRLLAGGPSYNEQFF. The CDR3 region has the DNA TGCGCCAGCAGATTACTAGCGGGAGGGCCGTCCTACAATGAGCAGTTCTTC. Complete variable domain (other parts from reference TRBV5-1 and TRBJ2-1): KAGVTQTPRYLIKTRGQQVTLSCSPISGHRSVSWYQQTPGQGLQFLFEYFSETQRNKGNFPGRFSGRQFSNSRSEMNVSTLELGDSALYLCASRLLAGGPSYNEQFFGPGTRLTVL.

The chain carries TRBV7-8 and TRBJ1-2, with D unresolved. Trimming left V 2 bases short and J 0 bases short, with 7 bases between. Germline CDR1 SGHVS, CDR2 FQNEAQ. The CDR3 loop spans 14 amino acids. The CDR3, as DNA: TGTGCCAGCAGCTTACGAGTGGCTAACTATGGCTACACCTTC. Translation gives CASSLRVANYGYTF.

The V gene is TRBV15, the J gene TRBJ2-1; TRBD2 matches at 8 bases. CDR1 LNHNV and CDR2 YYDKDF come from the germline V gene (reference sequence). The trim removed 5 bases at V and 3 bases at J, leaving 9 bases unmatched. This CDR3 region has 16 residues. CDR3 sequence: CATSGLLLAGYNEQFF. CDR3 sequence (DNA): TGTGCCACCAGCGGACTTCTGCTAGCGGGCTACAATGAGCAGTTCTTC.

This rearrangement joins TRBV7-2 to TRBJ1-5; D unclear. Germline-derived CDR1 and CDR2 are SGHTA and FQGNSA. This CDR3 comprises 13 residues. V was cut by 2 bases and J by 5 bases, with 7 bases left in between. CDR3 amino acids: CASSLMRDQPQHF. CDR3 nucleotide sequence: TGTGCCAGCAGCTTAATGAGGGATCAGCCCCAGCATTTT.

The V call is TRBV5-3, the J call TRBJ2-7; D is perhaps TRBD1 (6 bases). TRBV5-3 is reported as an ORF; its role is uncertain. Trimming left V 6 bases short and J 2 bases short, with 15 bases between. The CDR3 length is 14 residues. The CDR3 spells CARITTGTTYEQYV. As DNA, the CDR3 is TGTGCCAGAATCACGACTGGGACAACCTACGAGCAGTACGTC.

The chain has TRBV27 and TRBJ1-1; perhaps TRBD1 as D (6 bases). V dropped 6 bases and J dropped 3 bases, with 17 bases sitting between them. Germline V gives CDR1 MNHEY, CDR2 SMNVEV (reference sequence). The CDR3 is 15 amino acids. The DNA for the CDR3 is TGTGCCAGCAGACCCCTAGGGGGGCGCGACACTGAAGCTTTCTTT. Protein sequence: CASRPLGGRDTEAFF.

This clonotype was seen only a few times. This sequence joins TRBV12-3 or TRBV12-4 and TRBJ1-2; D remains ambiguous. V lost 4 bases, J lost 7 bases, and 7 bases lay in between. The CDR3 is 11 residues long. The DNA of the CDR3 is TGTGCCAGCAGTTCCGGACGTGGCTACACCTTC. The encoded protein is CASSSGRGYTF.

The rearrangement uses TRBV9 and TRBJ1-3; 7 bases match TRBD1. From germline, CDR1 is SGDLS and CDR2 YYNGEE. V dropped 3 bases and J dropped 2; count of bases not matched to a gene: 11. The CDR3 sequence is 17 residues long. The CDR3 DNA reads as TGTGCCAGCAGCGCGGGACAGCTCGTTGGGGCTGGAAACACCATATATTTT. Encoded protein: CASSAGQLVGAGNTIYF.

The rearrangement uses TRBV6-2 or TRBV6-3 and TRBJ2-7; D gene unclear. The ends were cut back, 4 bases at V and 6 bases at J, with 19 bases in the middle. The germline gives CDR1 MNHEY, CDR2 SVGEGT. The CDR3 contains 15 residues. This CDR3 is CASSFFSSRLSEQYF. DNA of the CDR3: TGTGCCAGCAGTTTCTTTTCGAGCAGGTTGAGCGAGCAGTACTTC.

This chain uses TRBV4-2 with TRBJ2-1; D might be TRBD2 (5 bases). Trimming pared 4 bases from V and 6 bases from J, leaving 10 bases between. In germline, CDR1 is LGHNA, CDR2 YNFKEQ. The CDR3 has 13 residues. The CDR3 region has the DNA TGTGCCAGCAGCCTGAAAGAGGGCAATGAGCAGTTCTTC. Its protein is CASSLKEGNEQFF.

The sample holds many counts of this clonotype. This chain links TRBV7-2 with TRBJ1-3, with D perhaps matching TRBD1 (5 bases). The V end lost 1 base, the J end lost 6 bases, and 13 bases lay between the germline ends. CDR3 length: 15 residues. Per germline, CDR1 SGHTA and CDR2 FQGNSA. CDR3 sequence (DNA): TGTGCCAGCAGCTTAGTCTCAGGGACGGAAAACACCATATATTTT. This translates into CASSLVSGTENTIYF.

The chain combines TRBV19 with TRBJ2-7; 7 positions agree with TRBD1. The CDR3 is 14 residues long. Germline lookup yields CDR1 LNHDA and CDR2 SQIVND (reference sequence). V was pared by 5 bases and J by 5 bases, with 9 bases of the junction left unmatched. The CDR3 protein is CASSPQGRRDEQYF. In DNA form, the CDR3 reads TGTGCCAGTAGTCCACAGGGGCGCAGGGACGAGCAGTACTTC.